These T cell receptor beta chains were read from a single sample in a study of T cells after yellow fever vaccination. TCRdb re-called the 5' RACE reads with MiXCR, one entry per CDR3 protein. The data contain 450,000 to 550,000 distinct CDR3 sequences, around a fifth of them seen just once; the ten biggest clones take up around 16%. Sequencing used PBMCs, obtained roughly 20 days after the first yellow fever vaccination. These receptor sequences come from a young man who received the YFV17D yellow fever vaccine. Both conserved end residues are trimmed from each CDR3.

j_call v_call cdr3_length cdr3_aa
TRBJ1-2 TRBV4-2 13 ASSQRDRGDDGYT
TRBJ2-5 TRBV5-1 13 ASRLQGLSQETQY
TRBJ1-1 TRBV3-1 13 ASSHLDRGNTEAF
TRBJ2-3 TRBV10-2 13 ASSEPYRVGYTQY
TRBJ2-7 TRBV9 12 ASSRGTTTYEQY
TRBJ1-1 TRBV15 10 ATSRDFERAF
TRBJ2-1 TRBV2 11 ASRSLAGYEQF
TRBJ2-4 TRBV21-1 18 ASSKFPRGAEGGAKNIQY
TRBJ2-7 TRBV9 11 ASSIQGSGEQY
TRBJ2-7 TRBV6-5 13 ASSYSGTGPYEQY
TRBJ1-4 TRBV6-2/TRBV6-3 11 ASSRGETEKLF
TRBJ1-2 TRBV12-3/TRBV12-4 12 ASSLGALAYGYT
TRBJ2-5 TRBV25-1 10 ASRAAQETQY
TRBJ1-3 TRBV30 12 AWSNVITGNTIY
TRBJ2-2 TRBV7-6 13 ASSRWTVNTGELF
TRBJ2-1 TRBV7-9 14 ASSSTGGTGNGEQF
TRBJ2-1 TRBV4-1 14 ASSQDHRTGVDEQF
TRBJ2-1 TRBV20-1 10 SAPGDLNEQF
TRBJ2-2 TRBV20-1 12 SARDYQNTGELF
TRBJ2-7 TRBV29-1 9 SVEDGDSAD
TRBJ1-1 TRBV1 10 TSSSLRTEAF
TRBJ2-1 TRBV7-9 12 ASPGRGPLDEQF
TRBJ2-7 TRBV10-3 12 AISERQGVDEQY
TRBJ1-4 TRBV7-2 11 ASTEWRDEKLF
TRBJ2-1 TRBV27 14 ASSLQGADSYNEQF
TRBJ1-5 TRBV20-1 8 RPRFMPQH
TRBJ1-1 TRBV20-1 11 SATPGLGTEAF
TRBJ2-5 TRBV5-1 13 ASSGGSSFLETQY
TRBJ1-1 TRBV12-3/TRBV12-4 12 ASSPRWGNTEAF
TRBJ1-5 TRBV7-9 11 ASSTQGHQPQH
TRBJ1-2 TRBV6-2/TRBV6-3 13 ASRGGTGVRYGYT
TRBJ2-6 TRBV4-3 15 ASSQAWRSSGANVLT
TRBJ2-5 TRBV27 11 ATRQGGGETQY
TRBJ1-6 TRBV20-1 11 SAPTGANSPLH
TRBJ1-5 TRBV28 15 ASSLGGFGWSNQPQH
TRBJ2-3 TRBV5-6 11 ASRRSTSIAQY
TRBJ1-1 TRBV5-4 13 ASSFEMGMNTEAF
TRBJ2-7 TRBV29-1 11 SARGFSSYEQY
TRBJ2-5 TRBV4-1 13 ASSQDLGEQETQY
TRBJ2-1 TRBV5-1 13 ASSGRQGARNEQF
TRBJ2-1 TRBV25-1 11 ASSPIGGNEQF
TRBJ2-1 TRBV7-3 14 ASSPPGGASYNEQF